This TCR beta chain was identified during a study of T-cell memory formation after mild COVID-19. In the study overall: Most TCR clusters belonged to a single donor.

Whole-study findings and limits: Mainly in CM and EM were contracting CD4+ clones; CD8+ were in EMRA. Day 15 to 85 contracting clones showed balanced CD4/CD8; day 15 to 37 expanders favored CD4+.

This clonotype came up a few times. Its antigen is unknown. The germline CDR1 and CDR2 sequences are SEHNR and FQNEAQ (reference sequence). The CDR3 has 18 amino acids. V shed 0 bases and J shed 3 bases, with 18 bases lying between them. It was 5'RACE with constant-segment primers that produced the TCR alpha and TCR beta cDNA libraries, which carried sample barcodes and UMIs. Via MiXCR, TCRdb re-called the 5' RACE reads, giving one row per CDR3 protein. This sample carries approximately 100,000 distinct CDR3 sequences, 11% of them seen once, and the ten largest clones take around 39%. The sequencing sample was made of PBMCs or a T cell subset sorted from them (not recorded which). The V call is TRBV7-9, the J call TRBJ1-5; D is perhaps TRBD1 (6 bases). This sequence originates from a man aged 18 to 30 who had mild COVID-19 (a few samples of this study predate the infection). Cell type and time point are not known. CDR3 nucleotide sequence: TGTGCCAGCAGCTTAGCGGTATTGGACAGCAGTCCCAATCAGCCCCAGCATTTT. Translating gives CASSLAVLDSSPNQPQHF.